This TCR beta chain was identified during a study of radiation and T cells in renal cell carcinoma. Study conclusions and caveats: In blood, top tumor clones expanded by 2 weeks, shrinking by 4.

On this clone itself: Its cognate antigen is unknown.

Time point given: baseline pretreatment blood. Indicated treatment: 15 Gy SBRT to primary tumor, nephrectomy 4 weeks later. After SBRT, blood was collected at 2 and 4 weeks, plus baseline. Produced via immunoSEQ multiplex PCR; TCRdb's table is partial and in-frame only. Among 120,000 to 150,000 clones listed, around four fifths were seen once. Trimming pared 0 bases from V and 2 bases from J, leaving 8 bases between. The CDR3 covers 14 residues. CDR1 is GTSNPN, CDR2 SVGIG, per germline (reference sequence). The sequenced sample was blood, obtained from a patient whose treatment included radiotherapy and nephrectomy. The receptor's source is a woman aged 45 to 65 with renal cell carcinoma. The chain carries TRBV30 and TRBJ1-5; D gene ambiguous. CDR3: CAWSVLVGNQPQHF. The DNA for the CDR3 is TGTGCCTGGAGTGTACTGGTGGGCAATCAGCCCCAGCATTTT. Combining the CDR3 with reference TRBV30 and TRBJ1-5 gives the whole variable domain SQTIHQWPATLVQPVGSPLSLECTVEGTSNPNLYWYRQAAGRGLQLLFYSVGIGQISSEVPQNLSASRPQDRQFILSSKKLLLSDSGFYLCAWSVLVGNQPQHFGDGTRLSIL.